This TCR beta chain was recorded in a study of a mutant IDH1 vaccine in newly diagnosed glioma. As for time point: baseline, week 1 (first vaccination visit). Noted treatment: pre-vaccination baseline after standard-of-care therapy. Generated by immunoSEQ multiplex PCR, the TCRdb table keeps only in-frame clones and is missing some. The sample lists tens of thousands of clones, over 75% occurring once. The junction had 6 bases not matched to a gene; V was cut back by 6 bases and J by 6 bases. The CDR3 has 14 amino acids. Germline CDR1 is MNHEY and CDR2 is SVGAGI. The source of this sequence is a man aged 35 to 55 with glioma. Some clones in this sample may be carry-over from other donors' samples. The material was PBMCs, obtained from a glioma patient treated with radiotherapy, temozolomide or both. The chain is built from TRBV6-5 and TRBJ1-5; 9 nucleotides align to TRBD1. In nucleotides, the CDR3 is TGTGCCAGCAGCACAGGGGGCTTAGGTCAGCCCCAGCATTTT. As protein: CASSTGGLGQPQHF.